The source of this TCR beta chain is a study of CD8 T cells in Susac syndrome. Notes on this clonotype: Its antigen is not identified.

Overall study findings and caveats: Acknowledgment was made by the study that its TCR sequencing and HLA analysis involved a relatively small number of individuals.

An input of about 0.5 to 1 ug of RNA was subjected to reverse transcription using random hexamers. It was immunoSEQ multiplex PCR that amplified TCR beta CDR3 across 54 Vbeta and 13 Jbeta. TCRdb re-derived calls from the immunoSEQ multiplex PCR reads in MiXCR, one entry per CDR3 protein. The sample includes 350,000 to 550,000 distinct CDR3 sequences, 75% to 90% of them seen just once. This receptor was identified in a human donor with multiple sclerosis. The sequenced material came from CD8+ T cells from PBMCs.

The CDR3 is CASSPNDRPYEQYF. CDR3 DNA sequence: TGTGCCAGCAGCCCGAATGACCGACCCTACGAGCAGTACTTC. This rearrangement joins TRBV5-5 to TRBJ2-7; D unresolved. V was pared by 4 bases and J by 2 bases, with 13 bases between. Germline CDR1 is SGHKS and CDR2 is YYEKEE (reference sequence). The CDR3 loop spans 14 amino acids.